This T cell receptor (beta chain) was retrieved from a study of regulatory T cells in long-lasting Graves disease. Building the TCR beta libraries relied on iRepertoire HTBI primers, and CDR3 regions underwent Arm-PCR. TCRdb independently ran MiXCR on the multiplex PCR reads; one entry per CDR3 protein. The table has some 250,000 distinct CDR3 sequences, 15% to 20% seen once. Between the trimmed V and J ends, which lost 7 bases and 0 bases, there was a span of 15 bases. CDR1 is SNHLY, CDR2 FYNNEI, per germline. CDR3 length: 15 amino acids. Time point given: newly diagnosed GD, antithyroid drugs for less than 3 months. PBMCs were the source of the RNA used for TCR sequencing. This clonotype showed up many times. This sample also appeared in a second study, on T cells in Graves' hyperthyroidism and ophthalmopathy.

Here the sequenced sample was peripheral blood mononuclear cells (PBMCs), taken at new diagnosis, from a patient treated with antithyroid drugs. The chain is built from TRBV2 and TRBJ1-2; D remains unclear. This clonotype originated in a woman in her twenties or thirties with Graves disease. This CDR3 reads CASTPVDRANYGYTF. Here the CDR3 DNA reads TGTGCCAGCACCCCCGTGGATAGAGCTAACTATGGCTACACCTTC.